Following are 28 T cell receptor beta chains from one sample sequenced in a study of T-cell reconstitution after alpha-beta-depleted transplantation in children. TCRbeta library preparation incorporated unique molecular identifiers. TCRdb re-called the PCR reads through MiXCR, storing one row per CDR3 protein. The table lists hundreds of thousands of distinct CDR3 sequences, 20% to 25% of them singletons, with 13% to 15% in the top ten. The input for sequencing was PBMCs, mostly from graft donor cells, taken 360 days after TCRalphabeta/CD19-depleted stem cell transplant. The receptors here all came from a boy younger than two who had a stem cell transplant for acute myeloid leukemia, so the T cells may come from the graft donor.

This clonotype occurred many times. This chain uses TRBV13 with TRBJ2-1; D may match TRBD1 or TRBD2 (5 bases each). V was shortened by 2 bases and J by 3 bases, with 11 bases between the two germline ends. The CDR3 extends over 15 amino acids. Per germline, CDR1 PRHDT and CDR2 FYEKMQ (reference sequence). CDR3 coding DNA: TGTGCCAGCAGCTTATTTACGGGGCTCTACAATGAGCAGTTCTTC. The encoded protein is CASSLFTGLYNEQFF. Full variable domain (outside the CDR3, taken from reference TRBV13 and TRBJ2-1): AAGVIQSPRHLIKEKRETATLKCYPIPRHDTVYWYQQGPGQDPQFLISFYEKMQSDKGSIPDRFSAQQFSDYHSELNMSSLELGDSALYFCASSLFTGLYNEQFFGPGTRLTVL.

The chain links TRBV20-1 to TRBJ2-7, with D possibly being TRBD1 (6 bases). The germline gives CDR1 DFQATT, CDR2 SNEGSKA (reference sequence). Trimming left V 3 bases short and J 3 bases short, with 12 bases between. CDR3 length equals 13 residues. CDR3 sequence reads: CSASYRAGYEQYF. CDR3 sequence (DNA): TGCAGTGCTAGTTACAGGGCGGGCTACGAGCAGTACTTC.

This clonotype has ten or more counts. The rearrangement uses TRBV7-2 and TRBJ1-3; D gene unclear. CDR3 length equals 15 residues. V lost 3 bases and J lost 9, with 18 bases in between. CDR1 is SGHTA, CDR2 FQGNSA, per germline. This CDR3 is CASSLGIYSESTIYF. For the CDR3, the DNA is TGTGCCAGCAGCTTGGGGATTTACAGCGAAAGCACCATATATTTT.

This clonotype was seen a handful of times. This sequence joins TRBV20-1 and TRBJ2-3; the match to TRBD2 covers 7 bases. The CDR3 is made up of 20 amino acids. The trim removed 2 bases at V and 3 bases at J, leaving 23 bases unmatched. Germline V lookup: CDR1 DFQATT, CDR2 SNEGSKA (reference sequence). Here the CDR3 DNA reads TGCAGTGCTAGAACTACCTACCGGGGGGAGCTCGGTGTCGGAACAGATACGCAGTATTTT. Its translation is CSARTTYRGELGVGTDTQYF.

The chain uses TRBV20-1 and TRBJ1-5; D unresolved. Germline V gene lookup returns CDR1 DFQATT and CDR2 SNEGSKA (reference sequence). Between the trimmed V and J ends, which lost 3 bases and 3 bases, there was a span of 15 bases. The CDR3 runs 15 residues. CDR3 residues: CSASYGIGPNQPQHF. The CDR3 nucleotides read TGCAGTGCTAGTTACGGAATCGGACCCAATCAGCCCCAGCATTTT.

At least ten counts were recorded for this clonotype. The J gene is TRBJ2-1, the V gene TRBV6-5, with 12 bases fitting TRBD2. The CDR3 is made up of 16 amino acids. J was trimmed by 7 bases and V by 6 bases; bases with no gene match: 10. Germline lookup yields CDR1 MNHEY and CDR2 SVGAGI. CDR3 sequence (DNA): TGTGCCAGCAGCCGACTAGCGGGGGTGCGTTGGAATGAGCAGTTCTTC. Protein: CASSRLAGVRWNEQFF.

There are a few counts of this clonotype. This chain joins TRBV20-1 and TRBJ2-3; 7 positions agree with TRBD2. V trimming: 0 bases; J trimming: 1 base; junction bases outside the gene matches: 7. This CDR3 comprises 16 residues. In germline, CDR1 is DFQATT, CDR2 SNEGSKA (reference sequence). The CDR3 sequence: CSARDERAGRTDTQYF. The CDR3 nucleotides are TGCAGTGCTAGAGATGAGCGAGCGGGGCGCACAGATACGCAGTATTTT.

This clonotype was detected a few times. The chain carries TRBV6-1 and TRBJ2-5, with 8 bases aligning to TRBD2. CDR1 MNHNS and CDR2 SASEGT come from the germline V gene. There are 14 residues in the CDR3. J lost 5 bases, V lost 7 bases, and 9 bases had no gene match. The CDR3 is CASTQPGGAETQYF. CDR3 nucleotide sequence: TGTGCCAGCACCCAACCCGGGGGGGCGGAGACCCAGTACTTC.

The rearrangement links TRBV7-6 to TRBJ1-1; 8 nucleotides match TRBD1. The CDR3 is 13 amino acids. V was pared by 11 bases and J by 2 bases, with 7 bases of the junction left unmatched. CDR1 is SGHVS and CDR2 is FNYEAQ in the germline V gene. This CDR3 reads CAVTGQGNTEAFF. DNA for the CDR3: TGTGCCGTAACTGGACAGGGCAACACTGAAGCTTTCTTT.

V and J are TRBV4-2 and TRBJ1-1, with D possibly matching TRBD1 (6 bases). The germline V gene has CDR1 LGHNA and CDR2 YNFKEQ. V was trimmed by 3 bases and J by 4 bases, leaving 9 bases between them. There are 13 residues in the CDR3. The CDR3 bases are TGTGCCAGCAGCCACTCAGGGGCCACTGAAGCTTTCTTT. This codes for CASSHSGATEAFF.

The chain uses TRBV4-3 and TRBJ1-4; possibly TRBD1 for D (5 bases). Germline lookup yields CDR1 LGHNA and CDR2 YSLEER. This CDR3 comprises 14 residues. V dropped 1 base and J dropped 3 bases, with 6 bases sitting between them. CDR3 nucleotide sequence: TGCGCCAGCAGCCAAGGGGGGGCTAATGAAAAACTGTTTTTT. Encoded protein: CASSQGGANEKLFF.

The chain is built from TRBV11-3 and TRBJ2-5, with TRBD1 identical over 8 bases. J lost 3 bases, V lost 5 bases, and 2 bases had no gene match. The germline V gene encodes CDR1 SGHNT and CDR2 YENEEA. This CDR3 has 13 amino acids. This CDR3 is CASSRDRKETQYF. DNA of the CDR3: TGTGCCAGCAGCAGGGACAGGAAAGAGACCCAGTACTTC. The entire variable domain, with the rest obtained from reference TRBV11-3 and TRBJ2-5, is as follows: EAGVVQSPRYKIIEKKQPVAFWCNPISGHNTLYWYLQNLGQGPELLIRYENEEAVDDSQLPKDRFSAERLKGVDSTLKIQPAELGDSAVYLCASSRDRKETQYFGPGTRLLVL.

This clonotype was counted between two and nine times. The V and J genes are TRBV12-3 or TRBV12-4 and TRBJ1-1, with a tentative D call TRBD1 (5 bases). This CDR3 has 12 residues. V was cut by 7 bases and J by 4 bases, with 10 bases left in between. The CDR3 DNA reads as TGTGCCAGCAACGGCGGGGGCACTGAAGCTTTCTTT. Protein product: CASNGGGTEAFF.

This clonotype has a handful of counts. This chain links TRBV20-1 with TRBJ2-5; 9 bases match TRBD2. V shed 2 bases and J 4 bases; nucleotides not matched to a gene: 5. Looked up from germline, CDR1 is DFQATT and CDR2 is SNEGSKA (reference sequence). The CDR3 sequence is 14 residues long. The CDR3 protein is CSARLAGPGETQYF. The CDR3 coding sequence is TGCAGTGCTAGACTAGCGGGGCCGGGAGAGACCCAGTACTTC.

This clonotype was picked up a small number of times. The chain uses TRBV20-1 and TRBJ2-7; the D gene could be TRBD1 or TRBD2 (5 bases each). This CDR3 contains 15 residues. CDR1 and CDR2 from the germline V gene are DFQATT and SNEGSKA (reference sequence). V gave up 5 bases and J gave up 2 bases, with 19 bases separating them. This CDR3 reads CSAQRPGTVTYEQYF. CDR3 coding DNA: TGCAGTGCTCAACGTCCCGGGACGGTTACCTACGAGCAGTACTTC.

This clonotype was seen more than once but under ten times. The CDR3 is CASSQVWGADGETQYF. In nucleotides, the CDR3 is TGCGCCAGCAGCCAAGTATGGGGGGCTGATGGAGAGACCCAGTACTTC. The chain uses TRBV4-3 and TRBJ2-5; either TRBD1 or TRBD2 may fit D (6 bases each). Trimming removed 1 base at V and 4 bases at J, with 16 bases between. The CDR3 extends over 16 amino acids. Germline assignment: CDR1 LGHNA and CDR2 YSLEER.

The chain uses TRBV15 and TRBJ2-5; 7 bases fit TRBD1. J was trimmed by 4 bases and V by 0 bases; bases with no gene match: 2. CDR1 and CDR2 from the germline V gene are LNHNV and YYDKDF (reference sequence). CDR3 length equals 14 residues. CDR3 residues: CATSREGGLETQYF. In DNA, the CDR3 is TGTGCCACCAGCAGAGAAGGGGGCTTAGAGACCCAGTACTTC.

CDR3 DNA sequence: TGTGCCAGCAGCCAGCCCCATCAGCCCCAGCATTTT. This codes for CASSQPHQPQHF. The chain is built from TRBV12-3 or TRBV12-4 and TRBJ1-5; D ambiguous. This CDR3 region has 12 residues. V lost 6 bases and J 5 bases, leaving 8 bases between the germline ends.

The CDR3 region is CASSYRPGAGGRPTFYEQYF. For the CDR3, the DNA is TGTGCCAGCAGTTACCGTCCTGGAGCTGGGGGGCGCCCCACCTTTTACGAGCAGTACTTC. This chain joins TRBV6-2 or TRBV6-3 and TRBJ2-7, with D perhaps matching TRBD1 or TRBD2 (6 bases each). The germline gives CDR1 MNHEY, CDR2 SVGEGT. V was clipped by 2 bases and J by 4 bases, with 30 bases between them. The CDR3 consists of 20 residues.

J is TRBJ2-7 and V is TRBV28; tentative D call: TRBD1 (6 bases). The ends were cut back, 5 bases at V and 0 bases at J, with 17 bases in the middle. From germline, CDR1 is MDHEN and CDR2 SYDVKM. The CDR3 loop spans 16 amino acids. The CDR3 protein is CASSPTGMGNSYEQYV. The DNA for the CDR3 is TGTGCCAGCAGTCCTACAGGGATGGGGAACTCCTACGAGCAGTACGTC.

This clonotype came up a few times. CDR3 coding DNA: TGTGCCAGCAGCAAAGACAGGGTGGCAGATACGCAGTATTTT. It is translated as CASSKDRVADTQYF. The genes are TRBV7-3 and TRBJ2-3; 7 bases align to TRBD1. The CDR3 loop spans 14 amino acids. Trimming took 5 bases from V and 4 from J; bases not matched to a gene: 6. CDR1 is SGHTA, CDR2 FQGTGA, per germline.

This clonotype has at least ten counts. V and J are TRBV6-5 and TRBJ1-1, with D tentatively TRBD1 (6 bases). This CDR3 region has 15 residues. V gave up 6 bases and J gave up 5 bases, with 19 bases separating them. The germline CDR1 and CDR2 sequences are MNHEY and SVGAGI. The CDR3 loop reads CASRGAVNRVTEAFF. The CDR3 region has the DNA TGTGCCAGCAGGGGGGCGGTTAACAGGGTGACTGAAGCTTTCTTT.

Points on this clonotype: At one boundary the junction diverges from the germline segment, which might be a read error. The genes are TRBV12-3 or TRBV12-4 and TRBJ2-1; D is perhaps TRBD2 (5 bases). This CDR3 spans 13 amino acids. For the CDR3, the DNA is TGTGCCAGCAGGGCTACAAAGGGAGATGATCAGTTCTTC. It is translated as CASRATKGDDQFF.

This clonotype occurred a few times. The V gene is TRBV11-3, the J gene TRBJ1-1; TRBD1 matches 10 bases. CDR3 length: 15 residues. CDR1 and CDR2 from the germline V gene are SGHNT and YENEEA. Trimming at V came to 6 bases and at J to 8 bases, leaving 12 bases not matched to a gene. CDR3 DNA: TGTGCCAGCAGAAACCCGGGACAGGGGACTGGGGAAGCTTTCTTT. Translation gives CASRNPGQGTGEAFF.

This clonotype was counted between two and nine times. This chain's CDR3 is CSAQTGGWTEAFF. The CDR3 DNA reads TGCAGTGCCCAAACAGGGGGCTGGACTGAAGCTTTCTTT. V is TRBV20-1 and J is TRBJ1-1; TRBD1 aligns across 9 bases. CDR1 DFQATT and CDR2 SNEGSKA come from the germline V gene (reference sequence). V was clipped by 6 bases and J by 5 bases; unmatched bases: 7. CDR3 size: 13 residues.

V gene TRBV4-3 combines with J gene TRBJ1-4; tentative D call: TRBD1 (5 bases). The CDR3 runs 17 residues. The germline gives CDR1 LGHNA, CDR2 YSLEER. Trimming left V 0 bases short and J 0 bases short, with 11 bases between. CDR3 DNA: TGCGCCAGCAGCCAAGAGGGGGAAGAGGCAACTAATGAAAAACTGTTTTTT. It encodes CASSQEGEEATNEKLFF.

The chain employs TRBV7-3 and TRBJ2-3, with a tentative D call TRBD2 (6 bases). Trimming cost V 6 bases and J 9 bases, with 13 bases left between them. Germline-derived CDR1 and CDR2 are SGHTA and FQGTGA. The CDR3 consists of 12 residues. CDR3: CASSHGGATQYF. The CDR3 DNA sequence: TGTGCCAGCAGTCATGGAGGGGCCACGCAGTATTTT.

This clonotype was observed a few times. The chain joins TRBV20-1 to TRBJ2-5; 7 bases align to TRBD2. There are 13 residues in the CDR3. The germline CDR1 and CDR2 sequences are DFQATT and SNEGSKA (reference sequence). Trimming took 1 base from V and 3 from J; bases not matched to a gene: 2. Here the CDR3 reads CSARGGGKETQYF. CDR3 in DNA: TGCAGTGCTAGAGGGGGGGGGAAAGAGACCCAGTACTTC.